This T cell receptor (beta chain) was sequenced for a study of cytomegalovirus exposure and HLA in healthy donors (dated by TCRdb to about 2017). Notes on the research overall: An earlier analysis of several hundred of the donors reported 276 Gb of sequence data and 100 million to 120 million unique TCR beta sequences obtained from around 190 million T cells. An early release covering around 630 HLA-typed donors comprised about 290 gigabases of sequencing data and approximately 80 million unique TCR sequences. Of the approximately 400 genotyped donors, around 81% fell in the genetic ancestry cluster associated with self-reported Caucasian donors. The study was designed to test whether signatures of past pathogen exposure could be identified by cataloging public T cell receptors. The study used immunosequencing to profile the T cell repertoires of 600 to 850 subjects and linked those repertoires to cytomegalovirus serostatus. Along with the 666-subject first cohort, a separate validation cohort of around 110 different subjects was used. To predict cytomegalovirus infection status, the study combined high-throughput TCR immunosequencing, statistical association of individual TCRs with disease status, and machine learning. To study patterns of TCR occurrence, a later analysis re-analyzed previously published TCR beta repertoires from 500 to 850 donors and added high-resolution HLA genotyping. The later analysis used no new phenotypic data to find candidate immune exposures, relying instead on TCR beta sequences and their occurrence across donors. In an earlier analysis of around 540 of the donors, high-throughput TCR beta sequencing was used to judge whether each TCR beta V gene segment behaved as functional or pseudogenic. Alongside the repertoire data, information on donor age, sex, ethnicity and CMV serostatus was compiled. A later genetic analysis used genome-wide SNP genotypes for about 60% of the roughly 700 donors, treating that subset as a discovery cohort. Every discovery cohort repertoire had been produced on one sequencing platform. Class I and class II HLA loci were covered by the typing at four-digit resolution. The number of typed donors differed by locus: roughly 620-640 for A, B, C, DRB1 and DQB1; 500 to 550 for DQA1; over 600 for DPA1; and 400 to 480 for DPB1. Four or five DR-DQ haplotypes were treated as single units for association and clustering because of strong linkage in the cohort. Among 300 to 450 genotyped donors of the cohort, an average of approximately 230,000 unique TCR beta nucleotide sequences were sequenced per donor, roughly 18% of them non-productive.

The cohort consisted of approximately 670 healthy bone marrow donors. At the time of sampling, every cohort member was nominally healthy, though immune exposures that went unrecorded were likely present. The donor was CMV seropositive and belonged to the group of about 290 seropositive cohort members. A peripheral blood sample was collected from each donor, and TCR beta sequencing was performed on peripheral blood mononuclear cells. Genomic DNA was extracted from the blood cell samples with the Qiagen DNeasy Blood Extraction Kit. The method behind the library was the immunoSEQ multiplex PCR assay. For the multiplex PCR, a mixture combining 60 forward primers for TCR Vbeta segments and 13 reverse primers for TCR Jbeta segments was used. The CDR3 region of rearranged TCR beta genes was amplified from genomic DNA with a multiplex PCR assay. The Illumina HiSeq System was used to sequence the amplified TCR beta libraries as 87-base-pair reads. Per the authors' processing: A later analysis counted approximately 76 million unique TCR beta chains across the 666 repertoires, and 10 million to 11 million of these chains were shared by at least two donors. To remove PCR and sequencing errors, raw reads were error-corrected and collapsed into unique sequences using a nearest-neighbor algorithm that merged closely related sequences. Alignment of CDR3 sequences to IMGT reference sequences was used to assign V, D and J gene segments. Each retained sequence needed at least a six-nucleotide match to both a V gene segment and a J gene segment. Rearrangements were classified as productive when the CDR3 lacked stop codons and remained in frame with V and J, and all other rearrangements were classified as non-productive. CDR3 was defined according to IMGT convention as the region running from the second conserved V-encoded cysteine to the conserved J-encoded phenylalanine. In an earlier analysis of 500 to 650 of the donors, sequences lacking an unambiguous match to a single V gene segment were excluded. In an earlier analysis of several hundred of the donors, a V segment was called functional when productive rearrangements were above 56.7%, and segregating when the standard deviation between donors exceeded 5%. To diagnose cytomegalovirus status from the catalog of TCR beta chain sequences, a statistical classification framework was built. A later analysis assigned V and J genes by comparing TCR nucleotide sequences with IMGT/GENE-DB human TR gene sequences. In a later analysis, CDR3 sequences and most-parsimonious VDJ recombination scenarios were assigned using the TCRdist pipeline. In a later analysis, each TCR beta chain was defined by its CDR3 amino acid sequence together with its V-gene family, and reads lacking a unique V-gene family were excluded. In a later analysis, approximately 590 highly shared, low-generation-probability nucleotide sequences were removed to address suspected cross-contamination and a sequencing artifact. In a later analysis, a clonal expansion index was calculated for each public chain from normalized within-repertoire ranks of inferred template counts. A later analysis computed generation probabilities with a VDJ recombination model fitted to out-of-frame rearrangements, and checked the results against IGoR. A later analysis scored TCR-TCR, TCR-HLA and TCR-CMV co-occurrence with hypergeometric tests, applying a repertoire-size bias correction to TCR pairs. To estimate false discovery rates, a later analysis permuted the HLA or CMV assignments 20 times. A later analysis grouped co-occurring TCRs with DBSCAN, adding TCRdist sequence similarity when clustering within HLA-allele-positive subsets. Co-occurrence clustering excluded repertoires with fewer than 30,000 or more than 120,000 public chains, plus five with anomalous nucleotide sharing. TCRdb carries this immuneACCESS record with in-frame sequences only. Its versions omit some clonotypes, under half of them owing to an unresolved V gene in the studies checked, with the rest unexplained. V and J calls and clone size are given by that table; D and trimming were obtained from the DNA. For this sample the table gives under 130,000 clones, of which around 80% were detected only once. The top ten constitute around 8.8% of the sample.

As regards this clone: Its antigen remains unidentified. No much larger clone is present one base from it, and per-base qualities are unavailable.

Paper-wide results and their limitations: Most TCR sequences were seen in very few donors, while some public TCRs were found in many individuals. A later analysis found that most CMV-associated TCR beta chains appeared HLA-restricted, with HLA associations seemingly driven largely by CMV exposure. A few of the identified cytomegalovirus-associated TCR beta chains were confirmed in vitro to be specific for cytomegalovirus antigens. Broadly in line with IMGT annotations, most TCR beta V segments showed up in productive rearrangements about 87% or about 30% of the time in an earlier analysis of roughly 590 of the donors. Linkage disequilibrium might explain the correlated functional status among segregating V segments, but an unknown experimental factor could not be excluded. Some IMGT-functional V segments, including TRBV6-2 and TRBV6-3, could not be distinguished by the 87-base-pair reads and were therefore excluded. A further reported finding was that TCR beta sequences accurately predicted the HLA-A and HLA-B alleles for most subjects in the first cohort. The earlier analysis of 587 of the donors excluded 15 to 20 rarely observed V segments, including chromosome 9 orphons, because counts were too low. In a later genetic analysis, fewer N-insertions in productive TCRs were reported among donors in an Asian-associated ancestry cluster than the roughly 700-donor mean. In a later analysis, HLA-associated TCR beta chains showed more clonal expansion and lower generation probabilities than non-associated chains that were equally common. The authors suggested that the approach could potentially be extended to other disease states and immunological phenotypes. Because HLA typing was unavailable for some donors at each locus, only the typed subset was used in association tests. A later analysis found that TCR association rates varied across HLA loci, with DRB1 alleles showing the most associated TCRs and HLA-C alleles the fewest. V-gene and J-gene trimming of TCR beta chains was associated with a missense DCLRE1C variant in a later genetic analysis, and the association was replicated in an independent cohort. The only immune exposure information available for the cohort was CMV serostatus. A group of highly shared sequence variants was considered likely to be a technical artifact of the sequencing pipeline. The classifier was reported to diagnose cytomegalovirus status with high specificity and sensitivity in both the original cohort and the validation cohort. Assigning TCR associations to individual alleles was difficult when HLA alleles, especially DR and DQ, strongly co-occurred. In a later analysis, over 15,000 TCR beta sequences were associated with specific HLA alleles at a false discovery rate of 0.05. The study gave a list of 150 to 200 TCR beta chains associated with cytomegalovirus. Presence/absence analyses assumed roughly uniform sequencing depth across donors, an assumption that may not hold. In a later analysis, several top co-occurrence clusters were reported to appear linked to parvovirus B19, influenza, CMV and Epstein-Barr virus. This cohort had only TCR beta chains sequenced, and the lack of alpha or paired-chain data limited which features could be detected.

From cysteine to phenylalanine, the CDR3 is 12 amino acids long. Just CDR3 DNA is preserved here, 36 bases in frame from base 1. For CDR1 and CDR2, the germline V gene lists SGHNT and YENEEA. V is shortened by 0 bases, J by 10 bases, and the region joining them spans 7 bases. This TCR was sampled from a middle-aged man in good health and CMV-seropositive. The sample consisted of PBMCs. Recombination connected TRBV11-3 to TRBJ2-1; perhaps TRBD2 is the D gene, with 5 bases matching. This receptor carries the CDR3 CASSLDGKEQFF. The sequence in DNA is TGTGCCAGCAGCTTAGACGGGAAGGAGCAGTTCTTC.